The rows below give T cell receptor beta chains drawn from one sample of a study of T cell repertoires in cytomegalovirus infection. TCRdb ran MiXCR on the reads and lists one entry per CDR3 protein. The table records some 120,000 distinct CDR3 sequences, about 9.4% of them present only once. Their specific antigens are unknown. The sequencing sample was made of PBMCs, sequenced either directly or after in vitro stimulation (not recorded which). The receptors come from a human donor in good health (CMV status not recorded). Some clones in this sample may be carry-over from other donors' samples. CDR3s include the opening cysteine and the closing phenylalanine or tryptophan. The D gene is left open where the match is weak. The size of a clone is reported for some rows only, either as once, few or many, or as a class for expanded clones.

CDR3nt	CDR3aa	abundance	v_gene	j_gene	d_gene
TGCAGTGCTCTCTCGACTAGCGGGAGATCTGGGGCCAACGTCCTGACTTTC	CSALSTSGRSGANVLTF	few	TRBV20-1	TRBJ2-6	TRBD2
TGTGCCAGCAGTGACCTAGCGGGACTGACAGATACGCAGTATTTT	CASSDLAGLTDTQYF	-	TRBV2	TRBJ2-3	TRBD2
TGTGCCAGTAGAAGGTTGGACTATGGCTACACCTTC	CASRRLDYGYTF	many	TRBV19	TRBJ1-2	-
TGTGCCAGCAGCTTAGCGTCGGATCAGCCCCAGCATTTT	CASSLASDQPQHF	-	TRBV7-4	TRBJ1-5	-
TGCGCCAGCAGCCATCTACCTAAAGTAATATCCTACGAGCAGTACTTC	CASSHLPKVISYEQYF	many	TRBV4-1	TRBJ2-7	-
TGCGCCAGCAGCTTGGAGCGTTGGGAGCAGTTCTTC	CASSLERWEQFF	-	TRBV5-1	TRBJ2-1	-
TGCGCCAGCAGCCAAGAGTCGTCCATCGGGAGAGGGACAGATACGCAGTATTTT	CASSQESSIGRGTDTQYF	few	TRBV4-1	TRBJ2-3	-
TGTGCCAGCAGCCCCGGGACTAGCGGGAGCGAGCAGTACTTC	CASSPGTSGSEQYF	many	TRBV7-8	TRBJ2-7	TRBD2
TGTGCCAGCAGCACGCTCGGAGCCGGTGTCTACGAGCAGTACTTC	CASSTLGAGVYEQYF	many	TRBV7-2	TRBJ2-7	-
TGCGCCAGCAGCCTCGAGGCTAACCAAGAGACCCAGTACTTC	CASSLEANQETQYF	many	TRBV4-1	TRBJ2-5	-
TGTGCCAGCAGAAGGACTAGCGGGAGGGCCAATGGTGGGGCCAACGTCCTGACTTTC	CASRRTSGRANGGANVLTF	-	TRBV12-3/TRBV12-4	TRBJ2-6	TRBD2
TGTGCCAGCAGCCACACCACACGCTATGGCTACACCTTC	CASSHTTRYGYTF	-	TRBV3-1	TRBJ1-2	-
TGCGCCAGCAGCCAAGACTTAGAGTATAGCAATCAGCCCCAGCATTTT	CASSQDLEYSNQPQHF	-	TRBV4-3	TRBJ1-5	-
TGCGCCAGCAGTTTCACACCGATCGACACGTGGTCCTACGAGCAGTACTTC	CASSFTPIDTWSYEQYF	few	TRBV23-1	TRBJ2-7	-
TGTGCCAGCAGGACGGTGGGGGTCTACGAGCAGTACTTC	CASRTVGVYEQYF	many	TRBV27	TRBJ2-7	-
TGTGCCAGCAGAAACCGTGAGGGTTCCTACGAGCAGTACTTC	CASRNREGSYEQYF	many	TRBV7-2	TRBJ2-7	-
TGTGCCAGCAGCTTGGCGGGGCGTTTCGGTTCGGATACGCAGTATTTT	CASSLAGRFGSDTQYF	-	TRBV5-4	TRBJ2-3	-
TGTGCCAGCAGTTACGGGACAAACTGGGTGGCAACTAATGAAAAACTGTTTTTT	CASSYGTNWVATNEKLFF	-	TRBV12-3/TRBV12-4	TRBJ1-4	-
TGTGCCAGCAGCCCGACCGGGACAAGCTACGAGCAGTACTTC	CASSPTGTSYEQYF	many	TRBV12-3/TRBV12-4	TRBJ2-7	-
TGTGCCATCAGGCCCCCCGGGACTCAAGACAATGAGCAGTTCTTC	CAIRPPGTQDNEQFF	many	TRBV10-3	TRBJ2-1	-
TGTGCCAGCAGCTTGGGAAGGACTGAAGCTTTCTTT	CASSLGRTEAFF	many	TRBV7-2	TRBJ1-1	-
TGTGCCAGTGATCAGGGGGGGCGCGAGCAGTACTTC	CASDQGGREQYF	few	TRBV28	TRBJ2-7	-
TGTGCTAGTGGCCCCGGACAGGGGTATCAGCCCCAGCATTTT	CASGPGQGYQPQHF	-	TRBV12-5	TRBJ1-5	TRBD1
TGTGCCAGCAATAAACAGGAGAGCAATCAGCCCCAGCATTTT	CASNKQESNQPQHF	many	TRBV28	TRBJ1-5	-
TGTGCCAGCAGCTTAGGACTAGCGGGAGAGAGTGAGCAGTTCTTC	CASSLGLAGESEQFF	-	TRBV7-2	TRBJ2-1	TRBD2
TGCAGCGTTGGAGAGTTAAGGGGTGGAGAGACCCAGTACTTC	CSVGELRGGETQYF	-	TRBV29-1	TRBJ2-5	-
TGTGCCAGCAGCTTGTCGGGACAGGGGCTCTCCTACGAGCAGTACTTC	CASSLSGQGLSYEQYF	many	TRBV5-4	TRBJ2-7	TRBD1
TGCAGCGAGAGAGGGTCCGGAGGCAGGCAAGAGACCCAGTACTTC	CSERGSGGRQETQYF	-	TRBV29-1	TRBJ2-5	-
TGTGCCAGCACTCCAGGAAGCACAGATACGCAGTATTTT	CASTPGSTDTQYF	many	TRBV12-3/TRBV12-4	TRBJ2-3	-
TGTGCCAGCAGCCAAGCTATTACCGGGGTAAACTATGGCTACACCTTC	CASSQAITGVNYGYTF	-	TRBV4-2	TRBJ1-2	-
TGTGCCAGCAGCTTAGTAGGGGAGGGGACTGGAAACACCATATATTTT	CASSLVGEGTGNTIYF	many	TRBV7-6	TRBJ1-3	-
TGTGCCAGCAGCCGGAGACTAGCGTCAGGCACAGATACGCAGTATTTT	CASSRRLASGTDTQYF	many	TRBV9	TRBJ2-3	TRBD2
TGTGCCAGCAGACTACTCCGGGACCGCAATGAGCAGTTCTTC	CASRLLRDRNEQFF	few	TRBV7-2	TRBJ2-1	-
TGTGCCAGCACCCCCCGGGGGGTCTACACAGATACGCAGTATTTT	CASTPRGVYTDTQYF	-	TRBV7-2	TRBJ2-3	TRBD2
TGTGCCTGGAGTGAACAGGGCGAGCAGTACTTC	CAWSEQGEQYF	-	TRBV30	TRBJ2-7	-
TGTGCCAGCAGCTTTAGCGGGAGTATGTACAATGAGCAGTTCTTC	CASSFSGSMYNEQFF	many	TRBV7-2	TRBJ2-1	TRBD2
TGTGCCAGCAGCGCCGGGACAGGCTCTGGCTACACCTTC	CASSAGTGSGYTF	many	TRBV7-2	TRBJ1-2	TRBD1
TGTGCCAGCAGTTTAGCGGGCAGCTCAAGGGATTCACCCCTCCACTTT	CASSLAGSSRDSPLHF	few	TRBV12-3/TRBV12-4	TRBJ1-6	-
TGTGCCACCAGCAGAGCTACCAGGTCTGGGGCCAACGTCCTGACTTTC	CATSRATRSGANVLTF	many	TRBV15	TRBJ2-6	-
TGTGCCAGCAGTGATGGGACTAGCGGGCTCCACACAGATACGCAGTATTTT	CASSDGTSGLHTDTQYF	many	TRBV2	TRBJ2-3	TRBD2
TGTGCCAGCAGTTACTCCGGGGGGCTCCTTAGTGAGCAGTTCTTC	CASSYSGGLLSEQFF	-	TRBV6-6	TRBJ2-1	-
TGTGCCAGCAGCCACCAACAGGGACCAGATACGCAGTATTTT	CASSHQQGPDTQYF	many	TRBV6-2/TRBV6-3	TRBJ2-3	-
TGTGCCAGCAGTTTTACCCGGAACTATGGCTACACCTTC	CASSFTRNYGYTF	-	TRBV12-3/TRBV12-4	TRBJ1-2	-
TGCGCCAGCAGCCCCCGGACAGGGACGAACACCGGGGAGCTGTTTTTT	CASSPRTGTNTGELFF	-	TRBV5-1	TRBJ2-2	TRBD1
TGTGCCAGCAGGGAGACTAGCGCGCAGTTCTTC	CASRETSAQFF	-	TRBV2	TRBJ2-1	TRBD2
TGTGCCAGCAGATGGGACCGCTATAATTCACCCCTCCACTTT	CASRWDRYNSPLHF	-	TRBV27	TRBJ1-6	-
TGTGCCACTTCCGCTAGCGTCCTCGGCTCCTACAATGAGCAGTTCTTC	CATSASVLGSYNEQFF	many	TRBV19	TRBJ2-1	-
TGTGCCAGCAGCTTAGACGGGGGCAATGAGCAGTTCTTC	CASSLDGGNEQFF	-	TRBV7-6	TRBJ2-1	-
TGTGCCAGCAGCCGAAGCGGGAGTTGGGTCGGGGAGCTGTTTTTT	CASSRSGSWVGELFF	many	TRBV7-9	TRBJ2-2	TRBD2
TGTGCCAGCAGTTTAAGTCTCCGCTTTGGTAGGGAGCAGTTCTTC	CASSLSLRFGREQFF	-	TRBV12-3/TRBV12-4	TRBJ2-1	-
TGCAGCGTCATAGGCCGGGGGGAGCAGTACTTC	CSVIGRGEQYF	many	TRBV29-1	TRBJ2-7	-
TGTGCCAGCAGCTTAACAGGGGATGTTAATCAGCCCCAGCATTTT	CASSLTGDVNQPQHF	few	TRBV7-9	TRBJ1-5	TRBD1